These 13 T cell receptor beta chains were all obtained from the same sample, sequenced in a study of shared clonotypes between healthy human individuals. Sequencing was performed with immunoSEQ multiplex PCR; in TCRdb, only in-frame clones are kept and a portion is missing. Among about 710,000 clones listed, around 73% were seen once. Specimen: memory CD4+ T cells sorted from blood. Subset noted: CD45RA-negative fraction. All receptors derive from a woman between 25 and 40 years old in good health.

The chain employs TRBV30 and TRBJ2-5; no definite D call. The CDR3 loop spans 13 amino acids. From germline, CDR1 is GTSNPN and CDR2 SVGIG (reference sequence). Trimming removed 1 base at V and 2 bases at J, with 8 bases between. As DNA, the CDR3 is TGTGCCTGGAGTGCAATCCCTCAAGAGACCCAGTACTTC. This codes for CAWSAIPQETQYF.

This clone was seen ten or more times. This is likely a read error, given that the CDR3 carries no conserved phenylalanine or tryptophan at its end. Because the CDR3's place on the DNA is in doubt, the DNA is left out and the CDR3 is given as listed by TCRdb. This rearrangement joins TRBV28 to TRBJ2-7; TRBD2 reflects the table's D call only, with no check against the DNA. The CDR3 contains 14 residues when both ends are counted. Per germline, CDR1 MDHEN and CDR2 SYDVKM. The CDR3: CASSPVHPGTSIDY.

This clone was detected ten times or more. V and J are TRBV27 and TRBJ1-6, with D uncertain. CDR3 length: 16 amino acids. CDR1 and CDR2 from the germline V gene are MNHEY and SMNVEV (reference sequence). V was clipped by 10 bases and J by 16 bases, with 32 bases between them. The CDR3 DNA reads TGTGCCACCCCCTCAAAGACGGAACATTCGGCCCCCGAGCTCCACTTT. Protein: CATPSKTEHSAPELHF.

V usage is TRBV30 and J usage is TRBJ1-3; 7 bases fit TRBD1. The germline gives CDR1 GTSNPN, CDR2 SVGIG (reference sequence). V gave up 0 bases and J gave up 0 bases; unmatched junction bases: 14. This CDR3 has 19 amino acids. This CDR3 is CAWSVIGTATYSSGNTIYF. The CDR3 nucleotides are TGTGCCTGGAGTGTAATAGGGACAGCGACATACAGCTCTGGAAACACCATATATTTT.

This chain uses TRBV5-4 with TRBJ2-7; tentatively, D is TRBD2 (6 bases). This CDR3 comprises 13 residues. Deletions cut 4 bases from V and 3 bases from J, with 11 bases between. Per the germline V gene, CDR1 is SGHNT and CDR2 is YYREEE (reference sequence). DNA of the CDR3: TGTGCCAGCAGCCGGGACTTTCTCTACGAGCAGTACTTC. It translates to CASSRDFLYEQYF.

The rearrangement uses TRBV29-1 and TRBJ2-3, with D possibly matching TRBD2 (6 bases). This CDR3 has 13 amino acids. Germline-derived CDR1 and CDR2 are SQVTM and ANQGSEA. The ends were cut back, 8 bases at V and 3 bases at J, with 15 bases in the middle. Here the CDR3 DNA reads TGCAGCTTCCGGGGGACGGGGACAGATACGCAGTATTTT. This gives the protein CSFRGTGTDTQYF.

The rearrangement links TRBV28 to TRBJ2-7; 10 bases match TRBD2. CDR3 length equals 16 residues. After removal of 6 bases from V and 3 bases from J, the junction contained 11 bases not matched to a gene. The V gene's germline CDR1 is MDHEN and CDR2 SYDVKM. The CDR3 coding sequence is TGTGCCAGCAGGCAAACCGGGACTAGCGCTCACTACGAGCAGTACTTC. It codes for CASRQTGTSAHYEQYF. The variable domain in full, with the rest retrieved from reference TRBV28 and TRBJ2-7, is DVKVTQSSRYLVKRTGEKVFLECVQDMDHENMFWYRQDPGLGLRLIYFSYDVKMKEKGDIPEGYSVSREKKERFSLILESASTNQTSMYLCASRQTGTSAHYEQYFGPGTRLTVT.

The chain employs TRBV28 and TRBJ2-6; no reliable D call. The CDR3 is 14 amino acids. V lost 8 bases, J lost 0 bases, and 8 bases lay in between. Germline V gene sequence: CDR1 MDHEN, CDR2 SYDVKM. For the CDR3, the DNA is TGTGCCAGCCAGCACTTCTCTGGGGCCAACGTCCTGACTTTC. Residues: CASQHFSGANVLTF.

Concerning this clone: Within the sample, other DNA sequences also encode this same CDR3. The CDR3 DNA reads as TGCGCCAGCAGCTTGGGGACGGAGAACACCGGGGAGCTGTTTTTT. Translated: CASSLGTENTGELFF. The chain has TRBV5-1 and TRBJ2-2; unclear D gene. Germline V lookup: CDR1 SGHRS, CDR2 YFSETQ. V was shortened by 0 bases and J by 1 base, with 7 bases between the two germline ends. The CDR3 runs 15 residues. Full variable domain (remainder filled in from reference TRBV5-1 and TRBJ2-2): KAGVTQTPRYLIKTRGQQVTLSCSPISGHRSVSWYQQTPGQGLQFLFEYFSETQRNKGNFPGRFSGRQFSNSRSEMNVSTLELGDSALYLCASSLGTENTGELFFGEGSRLTVL.

CDR3 nucleotide sequence: TGTGCCAGTAGTGACCAGGGCCCTAGCACAGATACGCAGTATTTT. Translating gives CASSDQGPSTDTQYF. The chain employs TRBV19 and TRBJ2-3, with a tentative D call TRBD1 (5 bases). The CDR3 has 15 amino acids. Trimming took 5 bases from V and 0 from J, leaving 12 bases between them. Per germline, CDR1 LNHDA and CDR2 SQIVND (reference sequence).

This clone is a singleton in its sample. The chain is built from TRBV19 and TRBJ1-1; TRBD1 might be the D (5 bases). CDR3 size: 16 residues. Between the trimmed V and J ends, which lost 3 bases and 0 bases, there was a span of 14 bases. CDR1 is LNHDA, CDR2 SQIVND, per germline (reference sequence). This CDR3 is CASSIGAGPMNTEAFF. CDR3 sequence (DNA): TGTGCCAGTAGTATTGGGGCGGGCCCTATGAACACTGAAGCTTTCTTT.

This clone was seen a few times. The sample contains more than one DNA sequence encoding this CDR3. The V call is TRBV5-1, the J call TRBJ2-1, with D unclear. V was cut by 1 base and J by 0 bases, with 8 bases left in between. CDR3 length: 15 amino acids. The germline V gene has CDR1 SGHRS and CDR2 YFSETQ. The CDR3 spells CASSLTSASYNEQFF. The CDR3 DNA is TGCGCCAGCAGCTTGACCAGCGCCTCCTACAATGAGCAGTTCTTC.

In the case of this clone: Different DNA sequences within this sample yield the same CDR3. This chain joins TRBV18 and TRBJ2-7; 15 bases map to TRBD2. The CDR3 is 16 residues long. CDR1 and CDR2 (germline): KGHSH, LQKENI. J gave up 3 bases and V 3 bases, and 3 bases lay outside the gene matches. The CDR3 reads CASSPPGLAGGYEQYF. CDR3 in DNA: TGTGCCAGCTCACCTCCGGGACTAGCGGGAGGCTACGAGCAGTACTTC.